The 32 T cell receptor beta chains below were found in one sample sequenced in a study of T-cell reconstitution after alpha-beta-depleted transplantation in children. Preparation of the TCRbeta library was carried out with unique molecular identifiers. Using its own MiXCR run on the PCR reads, TCRdb lists one record per CDR3 protein. The table has more than 20,000 distinct CDR3 sequences, 9.5% to 13% seen once. This sample comprised PBMCs from the stem cell graft donor, obtained from the stem cell graft. The receptors here all came from a human donor who donated a stem cell graft to a child with chronic granulomatous disease.

This clonotype was recorded a few times. The rearrangement links TRBV3-1 to TRBJ2-7; 13 bases align to TRBD2. This CDR3 spans 16 amino acids. CDR1 is LGHDT and CDR2 is YNNKEL in the germline V gene (reference sequence). Losses at the gene ends were 10 bases for V and 3 bases for J; bases not matched to a gene: 12. DNA for the CDR3: TGTGCCACCTCCCCTCCGGGACTAGCGGGGTTCTACGAGCAGTACTTC. It encodes CATSPPGLAGFYEQYF.

This clonotype was seen ten or more times. V gene TRBV12-3 or TRBV12-4 combines with J gene TRBJ1-3; no reliable D call. This CDR3 is 16 amino acids long. The ends were cut back, 4 bases at V and 2 bases at J, with 15 bases in the middle. CDR3 nucleotides: TGTGCCAGCAGTTCTCTTTCCGGAACCACTGGAAACACCATATATTTT. Translating gives CASSSLSGTTGNTIYF.

The table lists this clonotype with a few counts. This may be a read error, as it is one base from a much larger clone. The genes are TRBV2 and TRBJ2-4; 7 positions match TRBD1. Germline assignment: CDR1 SNHLY and CDR2 FYNNEI. The CDR3 contains 11 residues. The J segment lost 12 bases and the V segment lost 3 bases, leaving 2 bases of the junction unmatched. The chain's CDR3 is CASSEGDSQYF. For the CDR3, the DNA is TGTGCCAGCAGTGAGGGGGACAGTCAGTACTTC.

This clonotype was picked up many times. The chain carries TRBV27 and TRBJ2-7, with TRBD1 identical over 10 bases. Germline CDR1 reads MNHEY; CDR2 reads SMNVEV (reference sequence). CDR3 length equals 18 residues. Trimming removed 6 bases from V and 4 bases from J; junction bases left unmatched: 18. CDR3: CASSREFRGDRGVYEQYF. CDR3 DNA sequence: TGTGCCAGCAGCCGCGAGTTTAGGGGGGACAGGGGCGTGTACGAGCAGTACTTC.

This clonotype showed up many times. The chain combines TRBV7-9 with TRBJ1-4; the match to TRBD1 covers 7 bases. The germline V gene encodes CDR1 SEHNR and CDR2 FQNEAQ (reference sequence). CDR3 length: 14 residues. Losses at the gene ends were 1 base for V and 10 bases for J; bases not matched to a gene: 6. The CDR3 here is CASSLEDREGKLFF. DNA of the CDR3: TGTGCCAGCAGCTTAGAAGACAGGGAAGGAAAACTGTTTTTT. Full variable domain (outside the CDR3, taken from reference TRBV7-9 and TRBJ1-4): DTGVSQNPRHKITKRGQNVTFRCDPISEHNRLYWYRQTLGQGPEFLTYFQNEAQLEKSRLLSDRFSAERPKGSFSTLEIQRTEQGDSAMYLCASSLEDREGKLFFGSGTQLSVL.

The V and J genes are TRBV2 and TRBJ2-5, with 8 positions matching TRBD2. The CDR3 totals 14 residues. Germline lookup yields CDR1 SNHLY and CDR2 FYNNEI. With 6 bases clipped from V and 5 bases from J, the junction kept 8 bases outside the gene matches. CDR3 amino acids: CASSLGLARETQYF. In DNA form, the CDR3 reads TGTGCCAGCAGCCTTGGACTAGCCCGGGAGACCCAGTACTTC.

This clonotype was observed at least ten times. The gene calls are TRBV7-9 and TRBJ1-1, with a tentative D call TRBD1 (6 bases). Germline V CDR1 and CDR2: SEHNR, FQNEAQ (reference sequence). The V end was cut by 1 base, the J end by 8 bases, with 11 bases between. CDR3 length equals 13 residues. The CDR3 protein is CASSLDPGAEAFF. CDR3 bases: TGTGCCAGCAGCTTAGATCCGGGGGCGGAAGCTTTCTTT.

This clonotype appeared many times. The chain links TRBV28 to TRBJ1-2; D is perhaps TRBD1 (5 bases). Germline V gene data show CDR1 as MDHEN and CDR2 as SYDVKM. CDR3 length: 18 amino acids. Trimming left V 5 bases short and J 0 bases short, with 22 bases between. The CDR3 reads CASSPTGAVVLPNYGYTF. The CDR3 DNA reads as TGTGCCAGCAGTCCCACCGGGGCGGTTGTCCTGCCTAACTATGGCTACACCTTC.

In this sample, this clonotype turned up many times. The chain recombines TRBV9 with TRBJ1-2; D is possibly TRBD1 (5 bases). Germline V gene lookup returns CDR1 SGDLS and CDR2 YYNGEE. Between the trimmed V and J ends, which lost 1 base and 3 bases, there was a span of 16 bases. The CDR3 covers 16 residues. This CDR3 reads CASSVSPKGQDYGYTF. The CDR3 bases are TGTGCCAGCAGCGTAAGCCCCAAGGGGCAGGACTATGGCTACACCTTC.

This clonotype has just one count. The gene calls are TRBV6-1 and TRBJ1-2, with D uncertain. Trimming removed 7 bases from V and 5 bases from J, with 20 bases in between. CDR3 length equals 15 residues. Germline V gene data show CDR1 as MNHNS and CDR2 as SASEGT. CDR3 DNA: TGTGCCAGCAAAGAACGGACTTCCGACGGGTATGGCTACACCTTC. The encoded protein is CASKERTSDGYGYTF.

This clonotype was detected many times. This chain joins TRBV7-9 and TRBJ2-5; TRBD2 is a possible D gene (5 bases). CDR1 SEHNR and CDR2 FQNEAQ come from the germline V gene (reference sequence). The CDR3 is 13 residues long. CDR3 nucleotide sequence: TGTGCATCATCTACGGGGTCGGGAGAGACCCAGTACTTC. Translation gives CASSTGSGETQYF.

The sample holds many counts of this clonotype. V and J are TRBV6-2 or TRBV6-3 and TRBJ2-3; D is uncertain. Germline V CDR1 and CDR2: MNHEY, SVGEGT. Trimming removed 5 bases at V and 4 bases at J, with 16 bases between. This CDR3 contains 15 residues. This chain's CDR3 is CASSPTYGRSDTQYF. The CDR3 region has the DNA TGTGCCAGCAGTCCGACCTACGGACGGTCAGATACGCAGTATTTT.

This clonotype occurred many times. This sequence joins TRBV20-1 and TRBJ1-3, with D possibly being TRBD1 (5 bases). Germline CDR1 and CDR2: DFQATT and SNEGSKA (reference sequence). The ends were cut back, 6 bases at V and 2 bases at J, with 11 bases in the middle. This CDR3 is 13 amino acids long. CDR3 amino acids: CSAWAGAGNTIYF. The CDR3 nucleotides are TGCAGTGCCTGGGCGGGGGCTGGAAACACCATATATTTT.

This clonotype was counted many times. The J gene is TRBJ2-5, the V gene TRBV28; tentatively, D is TRBD1 (6 bases). This CDR3 contains 15 residues. V was pared by 1 base and J by 1 base, with 10 bases between. The germline CDR1 and CDR2 sequences are MDHEN and SYDVKM. CDR3 nucleotide sequence: TGTGCCAGCAGTTTATCAGGGGCCCTCCAAGAGACCCAGTACTTC. Translation: CASSLSGALQETQYF.

This clonotype was seen at least ten times. The J gene is TRBJ2-5, the V gene TRBV5-1, with 7 nucleotides matching TRBD2. The CDR3 has 15 residues. Trimming took 2 bases from V and 3 from J; bases not matched to a gene: 7. Germline loops: CDR1 SGHRS, CDR2 YFSETQ. This CDR3 reads CASSFGRLAEETQYF. Written as DNA, the CDR3 is TGCGCCAGCAGCTTTGGTCGGCTAGCGGAAGAGACCCAGTACTTC. Variable domain in full (rest from reference TRBV5-1 and TRBJ2-5): KAGVTQTPRYLIKTRGQQVTLSCSPISGHRSVSWYQQTPGQGLQFLFEYFSETQRNKGNFPGRFSGRQFSNSRSEMNVSTLELGDSALYLCASSFGRLAEETQYFGPGTRLLVL.

This clonotype was found many times. The chain couples TRBV29-1 to TRBJ1-4; D remains ambiguous. This CDR3 contains 13 residues. Trimming left V 4 bases short and J 4 bases short, with 10 bases between. CDR1 is SQVTM, CDR2 ANQGSEA, per germline. DNA of the CDR3: TGCAGCGTTGTTGCCCCGGGTAATGAAAAACTGTTTTTT. Translation: CSVVAPGNEKLFF.

This clonotype has at least ten counts. The V and J genes are TRBV5-1 and TRBJ2-1; no definite D call. V was cut by 8 bases and J by 10 bases, with 4 bases left in between. The CDR3 runs 8 residues. Looked up from germline, CDR1 is SGHRS and CDR2 is YFSETQ. CDR3 sequence: CARWEQFF. The CDR3 DNA reads TGCGCCAGATGGGAGCAGTTCTTC.

The chain is built from TRBV10-3 and TRBJ2-3; 8 nucleotides match TRBD1. Germline lookup yields CDR1 ENHRY and CDR2 SYGVKD. Unmatched junction bases numbered 5, after V lost 4 bases and J lost 2 bases. This CDR3 is built from 15 residues. CDR3 protein: CAISGGQDFTDTQYF. The DNA of the CDR3 is TGTGCCATCAGTGGGGGACAGGACTTCACAGATACGCAGTATTTT.

This clonotype was detected many times. The rearrangement joins TRBV25-1 to TRBJ1-2; no clear D gene. Trimming took 4 bases from V and 0 from J, leaving 9 bases between them. CDR3 length: 14 residues. Germline V gene sequence: CDR1 MGHDK, CDR2 SYGVNS. The CDR3 protein is CASSAYTANYGYTF. The CDR3 coding sequence is TGTGCCAGCAGTGCTTATACAGCTAACTATGGCTACACCTTC.

This clonotype was counted ten times or more. This may come from a read error, since a much larger clone is one base off. This rearrangement joins TRBV12-3 or TRBV12-4 to TRBJ2-6; 9 bases are shared with TRBD1. The CDR3 has 16 amino acids. This CDR3 reads CASSSPTGGRANGLTF. The CDR3 nucleotides read TGTGCCAGCAGTTCCCCAACAGGGGGCCGGGCCAACGGCCTGACTTTC.

This clonotype was observed at least ten times. A junction boundary mismatches the germline segment, possibly from a read error. This chain connects TRBV10-1 to TRBJ2-1, with a tentative D call TRBD1 (5 bases). The CDR3 is made up of 17 amino acids. Germline lookup yields CDR1 WNHNN and CDR2 SYGVQD (reference sequence). The CDR3 coding sequence is TGCGCCAGCAGTGAGTCGACGTCGACCCAGGGCAGCAATGAGCGGTTCTTC. Protein product: CASSESTSTQGSNERFF.

The chain has TRBV5-6 and TRBJ2-5; D might be TRBD2 (6 bases). The CDR3 extends over 12 amino acids. V dropped 8 bases and J dropped 1 base, with 9 bases sitting between them. Germline V gene sequence: CDR1 SGHDT, CDR2 YYEEEE. CDR3 protein: CASQLAQETQYF. DNA for the CDR3: TGTGCCAGTCAACTAGCCCAAGAGACCCAGTACTTC. The full variable domain, in which reference TRBV5-6 and TRBJ2-5 provide the parts outside the CDR3, is DAGVTQSPTHLIKTRGQQVTLRCSPKSGHDTVSWYQQALGQGPQFIFQYYEEEERQRGNFPDRFSGHQFPNYSSELNVNALLLGDSALYLCASQLAQETQYFGPGTRLLVL.

The table lists this clonotype with many counts. The J gene is TRBJ2-1, the V gene TRBV27; tentatively, D is TRBD1 (6 bases). V lost 1 base to trimming and J lost 7 bases, with 11 bases between them. This CDR3 has 14 amino acids. Germline values: CDR1 MNHEY, CDR2 SMNVEV (reference sequence). The CDR3 sequence is CASSLWDNRNEQFF. The CDR3 DNA is TGTGCCAGCAGTTTATGGGACAATCGGAATGAGCAGTTCTTC.

This clonotype was observed at least ten times. The chain couples TRBV20-1 to TRBJ1-1, with TRBD1 identical over 8 bases. The CDR3 totals 15 residues. Unmatched junction bases numbered 12, after V lost 3 bases and J lost 6 bases. The germline gives CDR1 DFQATT, CDR2 SNEGSKA (reference sequence). This chain's CDR3 is CSASHTGQGSPEAFF. The CDR3 bases are TGCAGTGCTAGCCACACTGGACAGGGAAGCCCTGAAGCTTTCTTT.

This clonotype was counted at least ten times. The CDR3 is CSARGRGAASSYNEQFF. CDR3 coding DNA: TGCAGTGCTAGAGGTAGGGGAGCCGCAAGCTCCTACAATGAGCAGTTCTTC. V is TRBV20-1 and J is TRBJ2-1; D assignment may be TRBD1 or TRBD2 (5 bases each). This CDR3 is 17 amino acids long. The V gene lost 1 base and the J gene lost 0 bases, with 16 bases spanning the gap. Germline assignment: CDR1 DFQATT and CDR2 SNEGSKA (reference sequence).

This clonotype came up many times. A read error is possible here, since a much larger clone lies one base away. The chain uses TRBV9 and TRBJ2-6; D possibly matches TRBD1 or TRBD2 (5 bases each). Germline assignment: CDR1 SGDLS and CDR2 YYNGEE. The CDR3 consists of 15 residues. CDR3: CASSSGEAGANGLTF. As DNA, the CDR3 is TGTGCCAGCAGCAGCGGAGAGGCTGGGGCCAACGGCCTGACTTTC. The entire variable domain, with the rest obtained from reference TRBV9 and TRBJ2-6, is as follows: DSGVTQTPKHLITATGQRVTLRCSPRSGDLSVYWYQQSLDQGLQFLIQYYNGEERAKGNILERFSAQQFPDLHSELNLSSLELGDSALYFCASSSGEAGANGLTFGAGSRLTVL.

This clonotype was counted many times. The V and J genes are TRBV14 and TRBJ2-7, with D possibly matching TRBD1 (5 bases). V was trimmed by 1 base and J by 3 bases, leaving 7 bases between them. The CDR3 spans 13 residues. CDR1 and CDR2 from the germline V gene are SGHDN and FVKESK. In DNA form, the CDR3 reads TGTGCCAGCAGCCAAGCAGGGAACTACGAGCAGTACTTC. Translation gives CASSQAGNYEQYF.

This clonotype has a count of ten or more. This chain links TRBV7-3 with TRBJ1-1, with a weak D call TRBD1 (6 bases). The ends were cut back, 0 bases at V and 5 bases at J, with 13 bases in the middle. This CDR3 has 15 amino acids. Germline CDR1 reads SGHTA; CDR2 reads FQGTGA. The CDR3 DNA is TGTGCCAGCAGCTTAACTTCGGGGGGCGCGACTGAAGCTTTCTTT. This codes for CASSLTSGGATEAFF. Full variable domain (remainder filled in from reference TRBV7-3 and TRBJ1-1): GAGVSQTPSNKVTEKGKYVELRCDPISGHTALYWYRQSLGQGPEFLIYFQGTGAADDSGLPNDRFFAVRPEGSVSTLKIQRTERGDSAVYLCASSLTSGGATEAFFGQGTRLTVV.

The count of this clonotype is one. The chain joins TRBV5-1 to TRBJ2-3; D is ambiguous. V lost 8 bases and J lost 3, with 13 bases in between. Per germline, CDR1 SGHRS and CDR2 YFSETQ. The CDR3 extends over 13 amino acids. CDR3 bases: TGCGCCAGGGGCTTCCGGAGAACAGATACGCAGTATTTT. Translated, it gives CARGFRRTDTQYF.

This clonotype is medium-sized. The chain joins TRBV25-1 to TRBJ2-5; 7 positions agree with TRBD1. CDR1 and CDR2 (germline): MGHDK, SYGVNS. J was trimmed by 2 bases and V by 2 bases; bases with no gene match: 5. The CDR3 length is 15 residues. The CDR3 sequence: CASSELGTVQETQYF. In nucleotides, the CDR3 is TGTGCCAGCAGTGAACTCGGGACAGTACAAGAGACCCAGTACTTC.

Ten or more counts support this clonotype. V usage is TRBV9 and J usage is TRBJ2-7; D is ambiguous. The V end lost 0 bases, the J end lost 7 bases, and 8 bases lay between the germline ends. Germline V gene sequence: CDR1 SGDLS, CDR2 YYNGEE. The CDR3 length is 12 residues. The CDR3 spells CASSVDGREQYF. The CDR3 DNA sequence: TGTGCCAGCAGCGTAGATGGCCGGGAGCAGTACTTC.

This clonotype appeared many times. The J gene is TRBJ2-7, the V gene TRBV15, with 7 positions matching TRBD2. The CDR3 runs 12 residues. Per the germline V gene, CDR1 is LNHNV and CDR2 is YYDKDF (reference sequence). Unmatched junction bases numbered 8, after V lost 8 bases and J lost 7 bases. The CDR3 bases are TGTGCCACCCCTGCGGGGGTTTGGGAGCAGTACTTC. Its translation: CATPAGVWEQYF.